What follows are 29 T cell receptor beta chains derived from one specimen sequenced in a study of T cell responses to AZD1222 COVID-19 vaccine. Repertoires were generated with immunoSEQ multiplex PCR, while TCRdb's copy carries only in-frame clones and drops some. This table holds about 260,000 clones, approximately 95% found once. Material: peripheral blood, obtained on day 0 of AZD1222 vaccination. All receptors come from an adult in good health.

CDR3 sequence (DNA): TGTGCCAGCAGTGAAAACTTCGGGGAGACAAGGACCGGGGAGCTGTTTTTT. The encoded protein is CASSENFGETRTGELFF. The V and J genes are TRBV2 and TRBJ2-2; a possible D gene is TRBD2 (5 bases). V lost 2 bases to trimming and J lost 5 bases, with 18 bases between them. The V gene's germline CDR1 is SNHLY and CDR2 FYNNEI. The CDR3 is made up of 17 amino acids.

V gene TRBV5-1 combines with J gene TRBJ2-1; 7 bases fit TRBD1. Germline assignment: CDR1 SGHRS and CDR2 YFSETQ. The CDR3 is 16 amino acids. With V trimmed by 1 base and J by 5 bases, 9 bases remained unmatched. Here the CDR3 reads CASSLLGTDIHNEQFF. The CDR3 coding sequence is TGCGCCAGCAGCTTGCTCGGGACAGACATCCACAATGAGCAGTTCTTC.

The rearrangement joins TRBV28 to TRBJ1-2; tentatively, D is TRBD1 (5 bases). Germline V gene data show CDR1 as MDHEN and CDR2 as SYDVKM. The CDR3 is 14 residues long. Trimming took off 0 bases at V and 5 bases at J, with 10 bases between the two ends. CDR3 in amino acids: CASSLWTKGYGYTF. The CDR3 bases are TGTGCCAGCAGTTTATGGACCAAGGGGTATGGCTACACCTTC.

CDR3 DNA: TGTGCCAGCAGCCCCCAGACGGGAGTGCGTAATGAGCAGTTCTTC. It yields the protein CASSPQTGVRNEQFF. This chain connects TRBV7-2 to TRBJ2-1, with a tentative D call TRBD2 (6 bases). The CDR3 runs to 15 residues. Germline CDR1 reads SGHTA; CDR2 reads FQGNSA. The germline V and J ends were trimmed by 5 bases and 7 bases, with 18 bases remaining between them.

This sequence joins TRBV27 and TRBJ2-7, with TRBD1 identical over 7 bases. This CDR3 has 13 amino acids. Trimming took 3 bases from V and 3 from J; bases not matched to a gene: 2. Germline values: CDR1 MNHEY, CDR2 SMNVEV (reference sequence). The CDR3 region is CASSFGTDYEQYF. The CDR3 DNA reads TGTGCCAGCAGTTTCGGGACAGACTACGAGCAGTACTTC.

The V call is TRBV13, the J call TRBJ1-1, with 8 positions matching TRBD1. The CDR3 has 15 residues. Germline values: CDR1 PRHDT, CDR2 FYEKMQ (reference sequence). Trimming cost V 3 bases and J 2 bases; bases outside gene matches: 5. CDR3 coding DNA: TGTGCCAGCAGCTTCGCCGGGACAGGAAACACTGAAGCTTTCTTT. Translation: CASSFAGTGNTEAFF.

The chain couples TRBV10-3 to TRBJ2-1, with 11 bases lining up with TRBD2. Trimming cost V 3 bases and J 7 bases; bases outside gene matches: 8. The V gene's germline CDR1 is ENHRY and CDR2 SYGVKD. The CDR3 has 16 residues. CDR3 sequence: CAISDRRLAGGNEQFF. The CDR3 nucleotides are TGTGCCATCAGTGACCGGCGGCTAGCGGGGGGTAATGAGCAGTTCTTC.

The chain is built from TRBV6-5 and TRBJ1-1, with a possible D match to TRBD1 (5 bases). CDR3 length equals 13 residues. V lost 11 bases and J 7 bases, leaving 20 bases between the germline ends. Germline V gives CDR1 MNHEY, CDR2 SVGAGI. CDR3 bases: TGTGCCGCACGGGGCTCTCTCTATGGTGAAGCTTTCTTT. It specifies CAARGSLYGEAFF.

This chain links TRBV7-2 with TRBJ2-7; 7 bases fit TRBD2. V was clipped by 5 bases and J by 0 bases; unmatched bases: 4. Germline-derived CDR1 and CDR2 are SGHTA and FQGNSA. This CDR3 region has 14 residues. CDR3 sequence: CASSNRDYSYEQYF. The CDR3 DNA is TGTGCCAGCAGCAACCGGGACTACTCCTACGAGCAGTACTTC. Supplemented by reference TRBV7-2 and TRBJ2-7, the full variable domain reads GAGVSQSPSNKVTEKGKDVELRCDPISGHTALYWYRQSLGQGLEFLIYFQGNSAPDKSGLPSDRFSAERTGGSVSTLTIQRTQQEDSAVYLCASSNRDYSYEQYFGPGTRLTVT.

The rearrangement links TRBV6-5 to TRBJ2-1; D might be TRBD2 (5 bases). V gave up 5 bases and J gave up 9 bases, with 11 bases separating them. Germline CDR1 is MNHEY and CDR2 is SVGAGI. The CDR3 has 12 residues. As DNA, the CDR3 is TGTGCCAGCAGTACTAGGGTGTCTGAGCAGTTCTTC. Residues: CASSTRVSEQFF.

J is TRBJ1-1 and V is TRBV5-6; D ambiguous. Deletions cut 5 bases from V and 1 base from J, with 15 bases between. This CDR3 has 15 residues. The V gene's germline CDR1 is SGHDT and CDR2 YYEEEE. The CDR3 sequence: CASSDPGVGNTEAFF. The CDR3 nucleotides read TGTGCCAGCAGTGACCCGGGAGTTGGGAACACTGAAGCTTTCTTT. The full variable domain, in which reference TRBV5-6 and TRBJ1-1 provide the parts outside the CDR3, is DAGVTQSPTHLIKTRGQQVTLRCSPKSGHDTVSWYQQALGQGPQFIFQYYEEEERQRGNFPDRFSGHQFPNYSSELNVNALLLGDSALYLCASSDPGVGNTEAFFGQGTRLTVV.

The CDR3 reads CASSINGPSSYNSPLHF. The CDR3 region has the DNA TGTGCCAGTAGTATTAACGGACCGAGCTCCTATAATTCACCCCTCCACTTT. The rearrangement uses TRBV19 and TRBJ1-6; D is ambiguous. CDR1 LNHDA and CDR2 SQIVND come from the germline V gene (reference sequence). The CDR3 extends over 17 amino acids. Between the trimmed V and J ends, which lost 3 bases and 0 bases, there was a span of 12 bases.

CDR3 nucleotide sequence: TGTGCCATCAGGTACAGGGATGAGCAGTTCTTC. Amino acids: CAIRYRDEQFF. J is TRBJ2-1 and V is TRBV10-3, with D possibly matching TRBD1 (6 bases). The CDR3 extends over 11 amino acids. The V gene lost 6 bases and the J gene lost 8 bases, with 8 bases spanning the gap. CDR1 ENHRY and CDR2 SYGVKD come from the germline V gene.

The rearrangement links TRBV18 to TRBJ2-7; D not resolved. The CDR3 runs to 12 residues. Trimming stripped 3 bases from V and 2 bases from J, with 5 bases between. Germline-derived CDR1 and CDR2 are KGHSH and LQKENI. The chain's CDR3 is CASSPNPYEQYF. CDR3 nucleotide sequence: TGTGCCAGCTCACCGAATCCCTACGAGCAGTACTTC.

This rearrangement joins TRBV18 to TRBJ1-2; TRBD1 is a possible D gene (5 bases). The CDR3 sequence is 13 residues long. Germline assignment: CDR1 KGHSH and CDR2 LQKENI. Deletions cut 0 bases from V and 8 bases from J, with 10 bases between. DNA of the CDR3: TGTGCCAGCTCACCACCGATGGGGGACGGCTACACCTTC. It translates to CASSPPMGDGYTF. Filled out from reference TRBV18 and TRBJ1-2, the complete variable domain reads NAGVMQNPRHLVRRRGQEARLRCSPMKGHSHVYWYRQLPEEGLKFMVYLQKENIIDESGMPKERFSAEFPKEGPSILRIQQVVRGDSAAYFCASSPPMGDGYTFGSGTRLTVV.

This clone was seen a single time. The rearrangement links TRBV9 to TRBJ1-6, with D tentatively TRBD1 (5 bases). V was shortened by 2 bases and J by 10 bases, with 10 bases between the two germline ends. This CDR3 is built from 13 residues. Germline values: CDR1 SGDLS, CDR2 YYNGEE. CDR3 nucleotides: TGTGCCAGCAGCGTGGGACCGAAGTCACCCCTCCACTTT. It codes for CASSVGPKSPLHF.

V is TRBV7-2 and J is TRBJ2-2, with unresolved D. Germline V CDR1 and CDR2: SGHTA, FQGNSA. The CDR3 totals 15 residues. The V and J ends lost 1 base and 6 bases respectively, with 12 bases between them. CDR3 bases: TGTGCCAGCAGCTTAGTGGCTAGTAGGGCCGGGGAGCTGTTTTTT. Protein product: CASSLVASRAGELFF. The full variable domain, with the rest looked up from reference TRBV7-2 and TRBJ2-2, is GAGVSQSPSNKVTEKGKDVELRCDPISGHTALYWYRQSLGQGLEFLIYFQGNSAPDKSGLPSDRFSAERTGGSVSTLTIQRTQQEDSAVYLCASSLVASRAGELFFGEGSRLTVL.

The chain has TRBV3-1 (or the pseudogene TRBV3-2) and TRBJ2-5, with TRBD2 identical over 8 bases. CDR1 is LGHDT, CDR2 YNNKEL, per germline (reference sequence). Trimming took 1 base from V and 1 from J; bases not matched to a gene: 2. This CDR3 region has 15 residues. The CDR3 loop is CASSQGGLVQETQYF. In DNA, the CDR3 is TGTGCCAGCAGCCAAGGGGGACTAGTCCAAGAGACCCAGTACTTC.

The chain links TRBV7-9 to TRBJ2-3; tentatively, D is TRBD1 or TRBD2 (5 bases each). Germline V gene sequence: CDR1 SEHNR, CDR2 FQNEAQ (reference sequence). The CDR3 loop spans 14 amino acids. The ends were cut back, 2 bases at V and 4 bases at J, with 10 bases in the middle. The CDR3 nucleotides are TGTGCCAGCAGCTTACCGGGGCTAGCAGATACGCAGTATTTT. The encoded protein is CASSLPGLADTQYF.

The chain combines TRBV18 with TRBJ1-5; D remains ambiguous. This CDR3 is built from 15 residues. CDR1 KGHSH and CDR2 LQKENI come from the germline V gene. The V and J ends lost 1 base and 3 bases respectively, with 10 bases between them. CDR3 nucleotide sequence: TGTGCCAGCTCACCACAGACGGCTCACAATCAGCCCCAGCATTTT. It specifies CASSPQTAHNQPQHF. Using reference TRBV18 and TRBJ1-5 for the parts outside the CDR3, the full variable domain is NAGVMQNPRHLVRRRGQEARLRCSPMKGHSHVYWYRQLPEEGLKFMVYLQKENIIDESGMPKERFSAEFPKEGPSILRIQQVVRGDSAAYFCASSPQTAHNQPQHFGDGTRLSIL.

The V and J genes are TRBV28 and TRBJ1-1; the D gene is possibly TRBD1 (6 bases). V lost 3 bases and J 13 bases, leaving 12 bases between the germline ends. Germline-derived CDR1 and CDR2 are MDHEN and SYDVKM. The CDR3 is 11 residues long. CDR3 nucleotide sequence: TGTGCCAGCAGTTTTCGGGGAGGGGGTTTCTTT. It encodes CASSFRGGGFF.

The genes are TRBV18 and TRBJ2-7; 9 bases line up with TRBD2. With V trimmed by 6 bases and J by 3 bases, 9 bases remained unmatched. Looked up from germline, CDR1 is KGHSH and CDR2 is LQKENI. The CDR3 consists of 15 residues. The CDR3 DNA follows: TGTGCCAGCTCTCTGGGGGTAGCGGGAGACTACGAGCAGTACTTC. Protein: CASSLGVAGDYEQYF.

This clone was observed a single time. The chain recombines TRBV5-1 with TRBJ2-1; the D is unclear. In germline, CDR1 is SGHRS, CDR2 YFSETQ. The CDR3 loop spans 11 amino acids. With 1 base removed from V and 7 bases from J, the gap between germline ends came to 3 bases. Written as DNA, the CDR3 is TGCGCCAGCAGCTTGAGAAATGAGCAGTTCTTC. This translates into CASSLRNEQFF.

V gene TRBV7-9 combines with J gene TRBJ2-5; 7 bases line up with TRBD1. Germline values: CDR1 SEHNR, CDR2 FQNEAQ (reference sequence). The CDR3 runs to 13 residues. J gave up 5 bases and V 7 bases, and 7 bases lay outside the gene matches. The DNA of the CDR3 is TGTGCCAGCATCACGCGGACAGGCGAGACCCAGTACTTC. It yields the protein CASITRTGETQYF.

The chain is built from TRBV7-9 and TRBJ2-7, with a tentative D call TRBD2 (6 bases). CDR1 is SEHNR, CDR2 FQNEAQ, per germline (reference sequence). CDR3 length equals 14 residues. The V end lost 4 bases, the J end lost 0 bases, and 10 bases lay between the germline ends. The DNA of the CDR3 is TGTGCCAGCAGCTCCAGCGGGTCCTCCTACGAGCAGTACTTC. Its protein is CASSSSGSSYEQYF.

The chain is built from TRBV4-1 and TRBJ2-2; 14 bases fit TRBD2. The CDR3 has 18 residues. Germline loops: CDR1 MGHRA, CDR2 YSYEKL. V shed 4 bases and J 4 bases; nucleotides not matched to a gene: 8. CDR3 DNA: TGCGCCAGCAGCCGAGGACTAGCGGGAGGCATCGGCACCGGGGAGCTGTTTTTT. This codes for CASSRGLAGGIGTGELFF.

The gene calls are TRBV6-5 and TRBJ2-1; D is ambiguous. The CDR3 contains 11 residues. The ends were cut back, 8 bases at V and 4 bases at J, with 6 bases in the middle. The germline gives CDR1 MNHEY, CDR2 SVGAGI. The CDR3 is CASRAYNEQFF. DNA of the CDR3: TGTGCCAGCCGGGCTTACAATGAGCAGTTCTTC.

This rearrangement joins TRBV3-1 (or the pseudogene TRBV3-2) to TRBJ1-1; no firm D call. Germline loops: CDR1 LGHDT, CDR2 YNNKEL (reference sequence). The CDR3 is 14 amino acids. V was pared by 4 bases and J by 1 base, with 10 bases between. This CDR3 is CASSPLAANTEAFF. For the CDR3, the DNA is TGTGCCAGCAGCCCCTTGGCCGCGAACACTGAAGCTTTCTTT.

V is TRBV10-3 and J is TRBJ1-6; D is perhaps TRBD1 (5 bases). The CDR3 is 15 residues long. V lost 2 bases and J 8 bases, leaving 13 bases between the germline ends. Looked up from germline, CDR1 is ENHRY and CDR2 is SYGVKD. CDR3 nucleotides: TGTGCCATCAGTGAGGGGGGTATAAAGGATTCACCCCTCCACTTT. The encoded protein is CAISEGGIKDSPLHF.